This record concerns one T cell receptor beta chain sequence. Its antigen is unidentified. The data belong to a study of CD8+ T cells in alopecia areata. The study, taken as a whole, reports: Scalp clonality and expanded CD8+ clones among the top 100 showed significant decreases with tofacitinib. On tofacitinib, scalp and blood still held many of the expanded lesional clones.

The treatment here: oral pan-JAK inhibitor, 5-10 mg twice daily. Lesional scalp punch biopsies and peripheral blood came from alopecia areata patients. TCR sequencing used cDNA made by reverse transcription of extracted RNA. Here immunoSEQ multiplex PCR was the method, and the copy in TCRdb shows in-frame clones only, minus some. The table lists 80,000 or so clones, 66% of them singletons, with less than 25% in the top ten. This CDR3 is built from 15 residues. Germline V lookup: CDR1 SGHKS, CDR2 YYEKEE (reference sequence). V was trimmed by 4 bases and J by 5 bases, leaving 16 bases between them. The rearrangement joins TRBV5-5 to TRBJ1-5; D possibly corresponds to TRBD1 (6 bases). This clonotype originated in a human donor with alopecia areata. Sequenced material: CD8+ T cells sorted from blood, taken at week 24, from a patient treated with tofacitinib. CDR3 in DNA: TGTGCCAGCAGCCCGGGACGGGACAAGTATCAGCCCCAGCATTTT. This gives the protein CASSPGRDKYQPQHF. Drawing the rest from reference TRBV5-5 and TRBJ1-5, the complete variable domain is DAGVTQSPTHLIKTRGQQVTLRCSPISGHKSVSWYQQVLGQGPQFIFQYYEKEERGRGNFPDRFSARQFPNYSSELNVNALLLGDSALYLCASSPGRDKYQPQHFGDGTRLSIL.